This T cell receptor (beta chain) was retrieved from a study of immune characterization of retroperitoneal liposarcoma. In its sample, this clonotype was seen a few times. TCRdb used MiXCR to reprocess the PCR reads, holding one entry per CDR3 protein. Of over 15,000 distinct CDR3 sequences listed, approximately 37% are singletons. V lost 0 bases to trimming and J lost 13 bases; unmatched junction nucleotides: 18. This CDR3 has 17 amino acids. The V gene's germline CDR1 is SGHAT and CDR2 FQNNGV. The TCR sequence derives from a male donor with retroperitoneal liposarcoma. The sequenced sample was blood. The gene calls are TRBV11-2 and TRBJ2-1, with 7 nucleotides matching TRBD1. The CDR3 region has the DNA TGTGCCAGCAGCTTAGATTCCGCCCTAGGGGGCAGAGAGACCCAGTTCTTC. Protein product: CASSLDSALGGRETQFF.